A single sample gave rise to the 6 T cell receptor beta chains below, sequenced in a study of T cells after yellow fever vaccination. TCRdb redid the calling of the 5' RACE reads with MiXCR, one entry per CDR3 protein. Among a few hundred thousand distinct CDR3 sequences listed, 6.9% were seen once. This sample comprised CD4+ T cells sorted from PBMCs, obtained 15 days after the yellow fever booster vaccination. These receptor sequences come from a man aged 25 to 40 who received the YFV17D yellow fever vaccine.

With regard to this clonotype: This may come from a read error, since a much larger clone is one base off. The gene calls are TRBV5-5 and TRBJ2-7; D possibly corresponds to TRBD2 (5 bases). Germline V gene lookup returns CDR1 SGHKS and CDR2 YYEKEE (reference sequence). The CDR3 loop spans 14 amino acids. V was trimmed by 2 bases and J by 7 bases, leaving 16 bases between them. The CDR3 DNA follows: TGTGCCAGCAGCTTAACTCGAGGGAAGGGAGAGCAGTACTTC. The encoded protein is CASSLTRGKGEQYF.

The table lists this clonotype with a few counts. V gene TRBV6-2 or TRBV6-3 combines with J gene TRBJ2-7; the D is unclear. The CDR3 contains 16 residues. Germline CDR1 is MNHEY and CDR2 is SVGEGT. With 0 bases removed from V and 2 bases from J, the gap between germline ends came to 14 bases. This chain's CDR3 is CASSYSRSAGPYEQYF. The CDR3 bases are TGTGCCAGCAGTTACTCCCGCTCCGCCGGTCCCTACGAGCAGTACTTC.

J is TRBJ2-2 and V is TRBV20-1; TRBD1 agrees at 7 bases. Trimming removed 1 base from V and 6 bases from J; junction bases left unmatched: 2. From germline, CDR1 is DFQATT and CDR2 SNEGSKA (reference sequence). The CDR3 is made up of 13 amino acids. This CDR3 reads CSARVTGAGELFF. CDR3 bases: TGCAGTGCTAGAGTAACAGGGGCCGGGGAGCTGTTTTTT.

The rearrangement joins TRBV5-1 to TRBJ2-3; perhaps TRBD2 as D (5 bases). The V end lost 4 bases, the J end lost 5 bases, and 17 bases lay between the germline ends. Germline CDR1 reads SGHRS; CDR2 reads YFSETQ. CDR3 length: 15 residues. The CDR3 DNA reads as TGCGCCAGCAGCCTACTTGCGGGCCTGAGAGATACGCAGTATTTT. Translating it yields CASSLLAGLRDTQYF.

V is TRBV7-2 and J is TRBJ2-3; the D gene is possibly TRBD2 (5 bases). The V gene lost 5 bases and the J gene lost 6 bases, with 15 bases spanning the gap. Germline V gene data show CDR1 as SGHTA and CDR2 as FQGNSA. There are 14 residues in the CDR3. This CDR3 reads CASSRGLFTDTQYF. The CDR3 nucleotides are TGTGCCAGCAGCCGTGGACTGTTCACGGATACGCAGTATTTT.

The rearrangement joins TRBV7-8 to TRBJ2-2; tentative D call: TRBD1 (6 bases). Deletions cut 5 bases from V and 6 bases from J, with 16 bases between. From germline, CDR1 is SGHVS and CDR2 FQNEAQ. The CDR3 contains 15 residues. CDR3 amino acids: CASSRLTGRAGELFF. CDR3 bases: TGTGCCAGCAGCCGGTTAACAGGGAGAGCCGGGGAGCTGTTTTTT.